This entry lists 4 T cell receptor beta chains sequenced from one sample in a study of T cells after yellow fever vaccination. TCRdb recomputed calls from the 5' RACE reads with MiXCR, one row per CDR3 protein. The table records about 340,000 distinct CDR3 sequences, under 15% of them present only once. This sample comprised CD4+ T cells sorted from PBMCs, obtained 15 days after the yellow fever booster vaccination. The receptors originated from a man aged 18 to 30 who received the YFV17D yellow fever vaccine.

This clonotype has a handful of counts. This sequence joins TRBV11-2 and TRBJ2-4; 9 positions match TRBD1. The trim removed 5 bases at V and 7 bases at J, leaving 3 bases unmatched. The CDR3 is 13 residues long. The germline V gene encodes CDR1 SGHAT and CDR2 FQNNGV. The CDR3 nucleotides read TGTGCCAGCAGCCGGGACAGGGCGAACATTCAGTACTTC. Encoded protein: CASSRDRANIQYF.

The V and J genes are TRBV23-1 and TRBJ1-2; TRBD1 aligns across 8 bases. TRBV23-1 is placed among ORFs of uncertain function. This CDR3 region has 12 residues. V lost 6 bases, J lost 7 bases, and 4 bases stayed unmatched. The CDR3 DNA reads as TGCGCCAGCAGGAAACAGGGGGTTGGCTACACCTTC. Amino acid sequence: CASRKQGVGYTF.

The rearrangement uses TRBV5-1 and TRBJ1-5, with D possibly being TRBD1 (6 bases). Looked up from germline, CDR1 is SGHRS and CDR2 is YFSETQ. The CDR3 has 14 amino acids. Trimming shortened V by 0 bases and J by 3 bases, and 7 bases separated the two germline ends. The CDR3 region is CASSLAGANQPQHF. CDR3 nucleotides: TGCGCCAGCAGCTTGGCGGGGGCCAATCAGCCCCAGCATTTT.

V gene TRBV24-1 combines with J gene TRBJ2-3; 8 bases are a match to TRBD1. Germline trimming cut 4 bases from V and 2 bases from J; bases unmatched to any gene: 10. Germline V lookup: CDR1 KGHDR, CDR2 SFDVKD. The length of the CDR3 is 17 residues. This chain's CDR3 is CATSESGQGGHTDTQYF. CDR3 nucleotides: TGTGCCACCAGTGAATCTGGACAGGGTGGGCACACAGATACGCAGTATTTT.